This T cell receptor (beta chain) came from a study of OX40 agonist ivuxolimab in advanced cancers. Study-wide points: At 0.1 to 3.0 mg/kg, CD4+ and CD8+ blood T cells expanded clonally by week 6. Compared with others, partial responders at 0.1-3.0 mg/kg displayed clonal expansion among the lowest.

Some clones are missing from TCRdb's copy, which holds only in-frame ones; the method was immunoSEQ multiplex PCR. The sample yields some 30,000 clones, roughly 68% seen once. From germline, CDR1 is SGHTA and CDR2 FQGNSA. This CDR3 is 11 amino acids long. Trimming took off 1 base at V and 15 bases at J, with 9 bases between the two ends. Anyone with autoimmune disease history or systemic immunosuppression was excluded. A note on this clone: The antigen is undetermined.

This specimen was CD4+ or CD8+ T cells sorted from blood, taken in a trial of the OX40 agonist ivuxolimab. The sequence was collected from an adult with an advanced solid tumor such as melanoma, head and neck, liver or kidney cancer. This chain links TRBV7-2 with TRBJ1-4; D remains unclear. CDR3 sequence reads: CASSLVGPLFF. CDR3 sequence (DNA): TGTGCCAGCAGCTTAGTCGGCCCTTTGTTTTTT.